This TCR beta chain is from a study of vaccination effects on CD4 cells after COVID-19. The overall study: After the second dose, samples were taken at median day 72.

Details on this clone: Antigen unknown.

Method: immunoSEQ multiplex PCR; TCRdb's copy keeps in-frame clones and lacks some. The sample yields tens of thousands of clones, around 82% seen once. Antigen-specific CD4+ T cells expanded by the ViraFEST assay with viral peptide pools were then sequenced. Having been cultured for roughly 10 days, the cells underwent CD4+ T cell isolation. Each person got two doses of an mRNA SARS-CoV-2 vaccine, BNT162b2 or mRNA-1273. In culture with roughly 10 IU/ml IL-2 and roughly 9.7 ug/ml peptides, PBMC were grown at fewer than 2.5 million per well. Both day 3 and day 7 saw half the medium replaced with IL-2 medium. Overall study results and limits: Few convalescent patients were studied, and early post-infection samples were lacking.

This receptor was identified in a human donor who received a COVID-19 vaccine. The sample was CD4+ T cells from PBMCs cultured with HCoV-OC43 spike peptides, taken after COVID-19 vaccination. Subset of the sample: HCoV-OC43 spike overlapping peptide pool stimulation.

CDR3 coding DNA: TGCGCCAGCAGCCAAGCACAGGGGCTTGACACCGGGGAGCTGTTTTTT. It translates to CASSQAQGLDTGELFF. The V and J genes are TRBV4-3 and TRBJ2-2; 7 bases are shared with TRBD1. V was clipped by 1 base and J by 3 bases; unmatched bases: 5. Germline CDR1 LGHNA, CDR2 YSLEER. This CDR3 is 16 amino acids long.